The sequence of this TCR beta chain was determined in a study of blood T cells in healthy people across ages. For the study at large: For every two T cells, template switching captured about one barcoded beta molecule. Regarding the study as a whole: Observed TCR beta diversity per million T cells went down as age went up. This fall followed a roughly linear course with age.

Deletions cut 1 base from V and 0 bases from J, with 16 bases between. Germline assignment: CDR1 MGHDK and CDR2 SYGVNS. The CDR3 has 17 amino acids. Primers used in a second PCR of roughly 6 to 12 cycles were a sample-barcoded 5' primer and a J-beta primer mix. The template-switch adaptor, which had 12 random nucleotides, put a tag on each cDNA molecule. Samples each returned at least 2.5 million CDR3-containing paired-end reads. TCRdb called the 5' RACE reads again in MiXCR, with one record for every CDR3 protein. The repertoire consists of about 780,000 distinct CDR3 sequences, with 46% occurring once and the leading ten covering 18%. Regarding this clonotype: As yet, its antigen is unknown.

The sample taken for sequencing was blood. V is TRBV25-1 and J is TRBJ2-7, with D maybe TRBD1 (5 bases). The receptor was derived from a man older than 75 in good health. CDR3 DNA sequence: TGTGCCAGCAGTGAATGGGGTCAGGGTAAACTCTCCTACGAGCAGTACTTC. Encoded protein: CASSEWGQGKLSYEQYF.